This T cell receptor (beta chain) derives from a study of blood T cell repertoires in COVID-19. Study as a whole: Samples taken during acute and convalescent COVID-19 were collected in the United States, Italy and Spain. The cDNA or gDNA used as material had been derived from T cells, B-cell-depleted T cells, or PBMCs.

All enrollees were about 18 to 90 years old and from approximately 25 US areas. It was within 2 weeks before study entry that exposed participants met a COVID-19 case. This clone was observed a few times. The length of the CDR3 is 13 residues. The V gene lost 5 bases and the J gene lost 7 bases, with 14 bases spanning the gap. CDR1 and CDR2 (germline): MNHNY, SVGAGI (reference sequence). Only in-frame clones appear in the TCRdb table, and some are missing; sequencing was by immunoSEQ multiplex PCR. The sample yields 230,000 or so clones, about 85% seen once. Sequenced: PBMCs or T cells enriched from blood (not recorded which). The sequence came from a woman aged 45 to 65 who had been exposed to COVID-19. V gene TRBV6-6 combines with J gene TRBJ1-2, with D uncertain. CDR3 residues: CASSPRGKGGYTF. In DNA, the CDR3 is TGTGCCAGCAGTCCCCGGGGAAAGGGTGGCTACACCTTC.